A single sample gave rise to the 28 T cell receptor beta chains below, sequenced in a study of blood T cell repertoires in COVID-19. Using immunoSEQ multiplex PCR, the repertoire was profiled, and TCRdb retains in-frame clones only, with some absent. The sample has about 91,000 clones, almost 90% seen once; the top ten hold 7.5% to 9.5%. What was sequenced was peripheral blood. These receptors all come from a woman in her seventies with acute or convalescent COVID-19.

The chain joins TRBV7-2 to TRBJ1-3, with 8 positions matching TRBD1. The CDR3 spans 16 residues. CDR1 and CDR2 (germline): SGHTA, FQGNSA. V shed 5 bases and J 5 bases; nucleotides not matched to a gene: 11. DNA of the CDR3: TGTGCCAGCAGCCAGATCGGGACAGGAAACCGAAACACCATATATTTT. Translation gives CASSQIGTGNRNTIYF.

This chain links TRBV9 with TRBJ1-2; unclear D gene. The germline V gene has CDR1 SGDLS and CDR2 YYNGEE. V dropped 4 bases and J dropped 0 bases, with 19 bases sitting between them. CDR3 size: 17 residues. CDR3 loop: CASSSSPERGANYGYTF. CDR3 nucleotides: TGTGCCAGCAGCTCCTCCCCGGAGCGGGGTGCTAACTATGGCTACACCTTC.

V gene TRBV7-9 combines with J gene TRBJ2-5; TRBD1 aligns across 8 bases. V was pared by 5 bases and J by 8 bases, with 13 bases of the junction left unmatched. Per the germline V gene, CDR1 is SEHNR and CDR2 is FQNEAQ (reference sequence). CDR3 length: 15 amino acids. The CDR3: CASSTLGTGEETQYF. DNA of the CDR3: TGTGCCAGCAGCACCCTAGGGACAGGAGAGGAAACCCAGTACTTC.

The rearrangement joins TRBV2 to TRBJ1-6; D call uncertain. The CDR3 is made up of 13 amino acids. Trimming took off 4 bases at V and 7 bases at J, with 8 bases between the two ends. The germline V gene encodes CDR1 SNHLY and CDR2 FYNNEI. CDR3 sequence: CASSVQTNSPLHF. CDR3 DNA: TGTGCCAGCAGTGTACAGACGAATTCACCCCTCCACTTT. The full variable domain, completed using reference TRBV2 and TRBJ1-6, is EPEVTQTPSHQVTQMGQEVILRCVPISNHLYFYWYRQILGQKVEFLVSFYNNEISEKSEIFDDQFSVERPDGSNFTLKIRSTKLEDSAMYFCASSVQTNSPLHFGNGTRLTVT.

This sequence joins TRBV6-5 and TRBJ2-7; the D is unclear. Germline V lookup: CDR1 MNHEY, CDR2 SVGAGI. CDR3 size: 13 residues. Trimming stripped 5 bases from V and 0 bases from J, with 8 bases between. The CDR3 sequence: CASSPGSSYEQYF. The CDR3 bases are TGTGCCAGCAGTCCCGGGTCCTCCTACGAGCAGTACTTC.

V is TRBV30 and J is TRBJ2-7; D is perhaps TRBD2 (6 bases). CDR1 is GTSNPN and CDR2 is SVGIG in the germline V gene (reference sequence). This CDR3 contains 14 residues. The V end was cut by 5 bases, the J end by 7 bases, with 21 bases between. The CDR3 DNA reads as TGTGCCTGGGGGGATGAGACGCGGGGTGGAGAGCAGTACTTC. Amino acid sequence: CAWGDETRGGEQYF.

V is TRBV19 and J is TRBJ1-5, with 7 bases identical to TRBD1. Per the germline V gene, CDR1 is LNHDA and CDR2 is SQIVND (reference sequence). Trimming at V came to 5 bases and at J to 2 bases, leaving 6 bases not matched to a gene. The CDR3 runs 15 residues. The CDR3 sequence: CASSSDRVRNQPQHF. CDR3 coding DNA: TGTGCCAGTAGTTCAGACAGGGTACGCAATCAGCCCCAGCATTTT.

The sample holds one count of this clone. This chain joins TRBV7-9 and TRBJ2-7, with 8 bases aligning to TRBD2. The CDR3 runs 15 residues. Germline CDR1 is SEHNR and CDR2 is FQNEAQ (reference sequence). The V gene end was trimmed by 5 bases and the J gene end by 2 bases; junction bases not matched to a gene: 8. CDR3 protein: CASSPAGGRAYEQYF. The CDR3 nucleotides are TGTGCCAGCAGCCCCGCGGGGGGCAGGGCCTACGAGCAGTACTTC.

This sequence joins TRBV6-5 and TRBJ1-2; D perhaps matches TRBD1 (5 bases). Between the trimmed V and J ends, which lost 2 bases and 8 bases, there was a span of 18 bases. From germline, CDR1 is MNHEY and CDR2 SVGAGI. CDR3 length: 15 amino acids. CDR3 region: CASSYLSQGGVGYTF. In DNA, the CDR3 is TGTGCCAGCAGTTACCTCTCTCAGGGTGGGGTAGGCTACACCTTC.

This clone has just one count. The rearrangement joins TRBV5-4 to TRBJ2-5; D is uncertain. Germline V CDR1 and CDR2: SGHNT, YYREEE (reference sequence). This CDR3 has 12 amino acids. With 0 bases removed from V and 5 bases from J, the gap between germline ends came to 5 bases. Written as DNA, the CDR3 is TGTGCCAGCAGCTTGGATGGCGAGACCCAGTACTTC. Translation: CASSLDGETQYF.

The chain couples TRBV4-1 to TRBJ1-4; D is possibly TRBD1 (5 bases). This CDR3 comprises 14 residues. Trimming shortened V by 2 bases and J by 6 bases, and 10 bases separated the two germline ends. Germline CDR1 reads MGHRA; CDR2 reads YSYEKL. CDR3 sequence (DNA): TGCGCCAGCAGCCAAAATACCAGGGATGAAAAACTGTTTTTT. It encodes CASSQNTRDEKLFF.

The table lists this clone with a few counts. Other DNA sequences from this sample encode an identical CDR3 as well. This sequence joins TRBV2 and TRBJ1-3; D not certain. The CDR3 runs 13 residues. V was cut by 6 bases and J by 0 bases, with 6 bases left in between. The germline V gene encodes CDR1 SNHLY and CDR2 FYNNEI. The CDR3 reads CASSLSSGNTIYF. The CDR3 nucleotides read TGTGCCAGCAGCCTTAGCTCTGGAAACACCATATATTTT.

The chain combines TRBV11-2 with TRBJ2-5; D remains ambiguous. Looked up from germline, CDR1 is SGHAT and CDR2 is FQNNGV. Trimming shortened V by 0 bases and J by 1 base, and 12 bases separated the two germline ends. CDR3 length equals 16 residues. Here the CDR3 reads CASSLDLMASQETQYF. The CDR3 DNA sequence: TGTGCCAGCAGCTTAGATTTAATGGCAAGCCAAGAGACCCAGTACTTC. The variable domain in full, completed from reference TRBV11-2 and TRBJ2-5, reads EAGVAQSPRYKIIEKRQSVAFWCNPISGHATLYWYQQILGQGPKLLIQFQNNGVVDDSQLPKDRFSAERLKGVDSTLKIQPAKLEDSAVYLCASSLDLMASQETQYFGPGTRLLVL.

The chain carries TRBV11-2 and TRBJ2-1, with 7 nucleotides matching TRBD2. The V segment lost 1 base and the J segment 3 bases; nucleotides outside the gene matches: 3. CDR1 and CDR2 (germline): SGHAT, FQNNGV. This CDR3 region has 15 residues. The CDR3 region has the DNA TGTGCCAGCAGCTTAGTGCTAGCGGACTACAATGAGCAGTTCTTC. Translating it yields CASSLVLADYNEQFF.

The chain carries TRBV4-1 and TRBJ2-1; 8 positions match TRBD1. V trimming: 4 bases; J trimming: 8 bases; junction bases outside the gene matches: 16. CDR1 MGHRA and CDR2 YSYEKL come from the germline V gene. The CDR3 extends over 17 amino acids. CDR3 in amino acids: CASSPPAAGGIPDEQFF. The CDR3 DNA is TGCGCCAGCAGCCCCCCGGCAGCAGGGGGCATTCCAGATGAGCAGTTCTTC.

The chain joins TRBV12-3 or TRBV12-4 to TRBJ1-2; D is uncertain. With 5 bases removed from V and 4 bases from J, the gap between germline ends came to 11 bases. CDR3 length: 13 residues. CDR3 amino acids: CASSPGGVYGYTF. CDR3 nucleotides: TGTGCCAGCAGTCCGGGCGGGGTCTATGGCTACACCTTC.

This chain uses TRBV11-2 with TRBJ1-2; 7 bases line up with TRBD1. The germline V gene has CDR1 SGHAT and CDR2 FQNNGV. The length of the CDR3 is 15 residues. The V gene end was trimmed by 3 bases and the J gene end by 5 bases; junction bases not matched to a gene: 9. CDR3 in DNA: TGTGCCAGCAGCTTTGTGTCGGGACAGCATTATGGCTACACCTTC. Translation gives CASSFVSGQHYGYTF.

Written as DNA, the CDR3 is TGTGCCAGCTTAGGACAGGGAAGATCAAACGGCAATCAGCCCCAGCATTTT. This gives the protein CASLGQGRSNGNQPQHF. This sequence joins TRBV2 and TRBJ1-5; 8 nucleotides agree with TRBD1. V was clipped by 8 bases and J by 2 bases; unmatched bases: 14. Germline CDR1 SNHLY, CDR2 FYNNEI. The CDR3 has 17 residues.

The DNA for the CDR3 is TGTGCCAGCAGCTTCGCATCACAGGGCTACGAGCAGTACTTC. Translation gives CASSFASQGYEQYF. The chain has TRBV5-5 and TRBJ2-7, with a possible D match to TRBD1 (6 bases). Trimming shortened V by 2 bases and J by 3 bases, and 12 bases separated the two germline ends. This CDR3 has 14 residues. Germline V gene lookup returns CDR1 SGHKS and CDR2 YYEKEE (reference sequence).

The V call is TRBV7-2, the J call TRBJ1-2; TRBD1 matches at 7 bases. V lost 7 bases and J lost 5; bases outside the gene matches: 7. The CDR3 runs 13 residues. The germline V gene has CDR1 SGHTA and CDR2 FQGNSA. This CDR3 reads CASKIRGEYGYTF. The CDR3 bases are TGTGCCAGCAAAATCAGGGGGGAATATGGCTACACCTTC.

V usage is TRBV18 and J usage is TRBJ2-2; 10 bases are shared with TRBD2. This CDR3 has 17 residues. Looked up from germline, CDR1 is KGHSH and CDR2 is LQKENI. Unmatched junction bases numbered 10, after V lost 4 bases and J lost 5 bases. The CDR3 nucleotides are TGTGCCAGCTCACTAATAGCTAGCGGGAGCCGGACCGGGGAGCTGTTTTTT. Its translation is CASSLIASGSRTGELFF.

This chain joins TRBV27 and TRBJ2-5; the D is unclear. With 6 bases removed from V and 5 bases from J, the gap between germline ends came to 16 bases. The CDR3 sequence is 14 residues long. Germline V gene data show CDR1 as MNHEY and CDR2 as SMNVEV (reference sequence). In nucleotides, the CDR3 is TGTGCCAGCAGAATAGAGTGGGCGACCGAGACCCAGTACTTC. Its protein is CASRIEWATETQYF.

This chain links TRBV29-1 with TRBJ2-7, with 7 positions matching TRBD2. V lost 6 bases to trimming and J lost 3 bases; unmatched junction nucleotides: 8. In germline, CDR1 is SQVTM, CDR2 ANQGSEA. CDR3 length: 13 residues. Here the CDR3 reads CSVRAGPIYEQYF. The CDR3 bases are TGCAGCGTCAGAGCGGGACCAATCTACGAGCAGTACTTC.

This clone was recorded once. The CDR3 spells CASSFDGQAGELFF. The CDR3, as DNA: TGTGCCAGCAGCTTCGATGGGCAAGCCGGGGAGCTGTTTTTT. V is TRBV5-5 and J is TRBJ2-2; D remains ambiguous. Germline-derived CDR1 and CDR2 are SGHKS and YYEKEE (reference sequence). Trimming removed 2 bases at V and 6 bases at J, with 11 bases between. The CDR3 runs 14 residues.

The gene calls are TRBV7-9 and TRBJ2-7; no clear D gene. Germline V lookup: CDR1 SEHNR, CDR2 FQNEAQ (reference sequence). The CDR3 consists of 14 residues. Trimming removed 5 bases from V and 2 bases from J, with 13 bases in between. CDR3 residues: CASSQARITYEQYF. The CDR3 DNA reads TGTGCCAGCAGCCAAGCCAGGATTACCTACGAGCAGTACTTC.

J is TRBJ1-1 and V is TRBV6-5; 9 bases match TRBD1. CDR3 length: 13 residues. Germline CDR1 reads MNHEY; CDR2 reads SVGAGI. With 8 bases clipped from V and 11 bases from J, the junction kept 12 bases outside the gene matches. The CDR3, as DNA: TGTGCCAGCTCCGACCGGGACAGGGAAGCGGCTTTCTTT. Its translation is CASSDRDREAAFF.

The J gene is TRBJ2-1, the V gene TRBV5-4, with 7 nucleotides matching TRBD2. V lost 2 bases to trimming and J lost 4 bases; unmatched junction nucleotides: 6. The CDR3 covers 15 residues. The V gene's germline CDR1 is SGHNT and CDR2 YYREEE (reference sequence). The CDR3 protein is CASSFLAGAYNEQFF. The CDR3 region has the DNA TGTGCCAGCAGCTTTTTGGCGGGAGCGTACAATGAGCAGTTCTTC.

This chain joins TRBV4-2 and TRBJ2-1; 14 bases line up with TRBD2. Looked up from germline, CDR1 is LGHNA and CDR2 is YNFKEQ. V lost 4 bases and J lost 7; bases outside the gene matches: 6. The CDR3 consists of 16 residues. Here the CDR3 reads CASSLGLAGVINEQFF. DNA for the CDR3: TGTGCCAGCAGCCTGGGACTAGCGGGAGTAATAAATGAGCAGTTCTTC.